These T cell receptor beta chains were read from a single sample in a study of blood T cell repertoires in COVID-19. Clones were sequenced by immunoSEQ multiplex PCR, and TCRdb holds only the in-frame ones, with some missing. Of 220,000 or so clones listed, around four fifths were seen once; the top ten hold approximately 5.1%. The sequenced sample consisted of peripheral blood. Receptors originate from a woman aged 55-69 years who had recovered from COVID-19. Both conserved end residues are part of each CDR3. Fields, in order: D gene, J gene, V gene, clone size, CDR3 length, CDR3 DNA, CDR3 protein. The D gene is left open where the match is weak. Not all rows give a size; the values are once, few, many and, for expanded clones, a class.

D gene: .; J gene: TRBJ1-2; V gene: TRBV20-1; clone size: .; CDR3 length: 14; CDR3 DNA: TGCAGTGGTAGTGGCCGGGATTCGTACTATGGCTACACCTTC; CDR3 protein: CSGSGRDSYYGYTF
D gene: TRBD1; J gene: TRBJ1-1; V gene: TRBV6-6; clone size: .; CDR3 length: 14; CDR3 DNA: TGTGCCAGCAGTTTCAGGGGGTGGAACACTGAAGCTTTCTTT; CDR3 protein: CASSFRGWNTEAFF
D gene: .; J gene: TRBJ2-7; V gene: TRBV3-1/TRBV3-2; clone size: .; CDR3 length: 23; CDR3 DNA: TGTGCCAGCAGCCAAGATTCGAGCAGGGGCTTGTTTGTTCGAAGGTCCTCTACATACGAGCAGTACTTC; CDR3 protein: CASSQDSSRGLFVRRSSTYEQYF
D gene: .; J gene: TRBJ1-2; V gene: TRBV2; clone size: once; CDR3 length: 15; CDR3 DNA: TGTGCCAGCATGGGTCAGGCCATCAGTAACTATGGCTACACCTTC; CDR3 protein: CASMGQAISNYGYTF
D gene: TRBD2; J gene: TRBJ2-1; V gene: TRBV25-1; clone size: .; CDR3 length: 17; CDR3 DNA: TGTGCCAGCAGTGAACGTAGCGGGCCGAGCTCCTACAATGAGCAGTTCTTC; CDR3 protein: CASSERSGPSSYNEQFF
D gene: TRBD2; J gene: TRBJ2-3; V gene: TRBV4-1; clone size: .; CDR3 length: 15; CDR3 DNA: TGCGCCAGCAGCCAAGTGACTAGCGGGCTTTTTACGCAGTATTTT; CDR3 protein: CASSQVTSGLFTQYF
D gene: .; J gene: TRBJ2-7; V gene: TRBV30; clone size: .; CDR3 length: 12; CDR3 DNA: TGTGCCTGGAGGTGGACTGATTACGAGCAGTACTTC; CDR3 protein: CAWRWTDYEQYF
D gene: .; J gene: TRBJ2-5; V gene: TRBV27; clone size: .; CDR3 length: 14; CDR3 DNA: TGTGCCAGCAGTGTTCAGGAAAATCAAGAGACCCAGTACTTC; CDR3 protein: CASSVQENQETQYF
D gene: .; J gene: TRBJ1-1; V gene: TRBV9; clone size: .; CDR3 length: 14; CDR3 DNA: TGTGCCAGCAGCGTGGGCAGCTTGAACACTGAAGCTTTCTTT; CDR3 protein: CASSVGSLNTEAFF
D gene: .; J gene: TRBJ1-1; V gene: TRBV6-5; clone size: .; CDR3 length: 16; CDR3 DNA: TGTGCCAGCAGTTTACTATACCGGGACACGAACACTGAAGCTTTCTTT; CDR3 protein: CASSLLYRDTNTEAFF
D gene: TRBD2; J gene: TRBJ2-7; V gene: TRBV19; clone size: .; CDR3 length: 16; CDR3 DNA: TGTGCCAGTAGTATCCAGGGACTAGCGGGGGGTGCCGAGCAGTACTTC; CDR3 protein: CASSIQGLAGGAEQYF
D gene: TRBD1; J gene: TRBJ2-7; V gene: TRBV5-1; clone size: few; CDR3 length: 13; CDR3 DNA: TGCGCCAGCAGCCGGACAGGTGACTACGAGCAGTACTTC; CDR3 protein: CASSRTGDYEQYF
D gene: TRBD1; J gene: TRBJ1-2; V gene: TRBV6-5; clone size: .; CDR3 length: 12; CDR3 DNA: TGTGCCAGCACCAGGGGGCCAAGTGGCTACACCTTC; CDR3 protein: CASTRGPSGYTF
D gene: TRBD2; J gene: TRBJ2-7; V gene: TRBV6-6; clone size: .; CDR3 length: 12; CDR3 DNA: TGTGCCAGCAGACGGGACTACTACGAGCAGTACTTC; CDR3 protein: CASRRDYYEQYF
D gene: TRBD2; J gene: TRBJ2-3; V gene: TRBV29-1; clone size: .; CDR3 length: 13; CDR3 DNA: TGCAGCGTTGAATTAGCGGGGCCGGATACGCAGTATTTT; CDR3 protein: CSVELAGPDTQYF
D gene: TRBD2; J gene: TRBJ2-2; V gene: TRBV5-1; clone size: .; CDR3 length: 16; CDR3 DNA: TGCGCCAGCCGTCCCGGGACTAGCGGGGGAACCGGGGAGCTGTTTTTT; CDR3 protein: CASRPGTSGGTGELFF
D gene: TRBD2; J gene: TRBJ2-7; V gene: TRBV9; clone size: .; CDR3 length: 12; CDR3 DNA: TGTGCCAGCAGCGGAGCGGGGAGGGAGCAGTACTTC; CDR3 protein: CASSGAGREQYF
D gene: .; J gene: TRBJ1-4; V gene: TRBV5-1; clone size: .; CDR3 length: 13; CDR3 DNA: TGCGCCAGCAGCTCGGGTTGGAATGAAAAACTGTTTTTT; CDR3 protein: CASSSGWNEKLFF
D gene: TRBD2; J gene: TRBJ2-5; V gene: TRBV6-6; clone size: .; CDR3 length: 14; CDR3 DNA: TGTGCCAGCAGTTACGCGGGGGGGCGAGAGACCCAGTACTTC; CDR3 protein: CASSYAGGRETQYF
D gene: .; J gene: TRBJ2-5; V gene: TRBV2; clone size: .; CDR3 length: 14; CDR3 DNA: TGTGCCAGCAGTGTTTTACTGAACCAAGAGACCCAGTACTTC; CDR3 protein: CASSVLLNQETQYF
D gene: TRBD1; J gene: TRBJ1-6; V gene: TRBV27; clone size: .; CDR3 length: 15; CDR3 DNA: TGTGCCAGCAGGCACAGGGGGCCAGGAAATTCACCCCTCCACTTT; CDR3 protein: CASRHRGPGNSPLHF
D gene: .; J gene: TRBJ1-3; V gene: TRBV6-5; clone size: few; CDR3 length: 14; CDR3 DNA: TGTGCCAGCACCCTGGACTACTCTGGAAACACCATATATTTT; CDR3 protein: CASTLDYSGNTIYF
D gene: TRBD1; J gene: TRBJ1-1; V gene: TRBV3-1/TRBV3-2; clone size: .; CDR3 length: 14; CDR3 DNA: TGTGCCAGCAGCCACGACAGGGTTGGCACTGAAGCTTTCTTT; CDR3 protein: CASSHDRVGTEAFF
D gene: TRBD1; J gene: TRBJ2-6; V gene: TRBV25-1; clone size: .; CDR3 length: 17; CDR3 DNA: TGTGCCAGCAGTGAATATAAGGGGGCGAAAGGGGCCAACGTCCTGACTTTC; CDR3 protein: CASSEYKGAKGANVLTF
D gene: TRBD1; J gene: TRBJ1-2; V gene: TRBV5-1; clone size: once; CDR3 length: 16; CDR3 DNA: TGCGCCAGCAGCTTGTCCGGCTACAGGGGAGCCCATGGCTACACCTTC; CDR3 protein: CASSLSGYRGAHGYTF
D gene: .; J gene: TRBJ2-1; V gene: TRBV29-1; clone size: .; CDR3 length: 14; CDR3 DNA: TGCAGCGTTGAAGATATGGCAGGGGACAATGAGCAGTTCTTC; CDR3 protein: CSVEDMAGDNEQFF
D gene: TRBD1; J gene: TRBJ1-2; V gene: TRBV7-8; clone size: .; CDR3 length: 17; CDR3 DNA: TGTGCCAGCAGCCCCCGAAACCGGGACAGGGTTAACTATGGCTACACCTTC; CDR3 protein: CASSPRNRDRVNYGYTF
D gene: .; J gene: TRBJ2-1; V gene: TRBV6-5; clone size: .; CDR3 length: 15; CDR3 DNA: TGTGCCAGCAGTTACGGGGAGGCTGATTTAAATGAGCAGTTCTTC; CDR3 protein: CASSYGEADLNEQFF
D gene: TRBD1; J gene: TRBJ1-2; V gene: TRBV12-5; clone size: .; CDR3 length: 13; CDR3 DNA: TGTGCTAGTGGGACCGGGACAGCGTATGGCTACACCTTC; CDR3 protein: CASGTGTAYGYTF
D gene: .; J gene: TRBJ1-1; V gene: TRBV9; clone size: .; CDR3 length: 14; CDR3 DNA: TGTGCCAGCAGCTCCTGGACAGACGCCACTGAAGCTTTCTTT; CDR3 protein: CASSSWTDATEAFF
D gene: TRBD1; J gene: TRBJ2-2; V gene: TRBV24-1; clone size: once; CDR3 length: 14; CDR3 DNA: TGTGCCACCAGTGACAGACAGGGAATTGGGGAGCTGTTTTTT; CDR3 protein: CATSDRQGIGELFF
D gene: TRBD1; J gene: TRBJ1-2; V gene: TRBV18; clone size: .; CDR3 length: 14; CDR3 DNA: TGTGCCAGCTCACCGGGGACAGGGGGCATTGGCTACACCTTC; CDR3 protein: CASSPGTGGIGYTF
D gene: TRBD1; J gene: TRBJ1-5; V gene: TRBV4-1; clone size: .; CDR3 length: 17; CDR3 DNA: TGCGCCAGCAGCCAGCGGACAGGGACCCATAGCAATCAGCCCCAGCATTTT; CDR3 protein: CASSQRTGTHSNQPQHF
D gene: .; J gene: TRBJ1-1; V gene: TRBV9; clone size: .; CDR3 length: 14; CDR3 DNA: TGTGCCAGCAGCGCCCGTGGCGGGCCCACTGAAGCTTTCTTT; CDR3 protein: CASSARGGPTEAFF
D gene: .; J gene: TRBJ1-2; V gene: TRBV2; clone size: .; CDR3 length: 15; CDR3 DNA: TGTGCCAGCAGTGAATATGGGACCGGGGGAGGTGGCTACACCTTC; CDR3 protein: CASSEYGTGGGGYTF
D gene: TRBD1; J gene: TRBJ1-4; V gene: TRBV5-5; clone size: .; CDR3 length: 15; CDR3 DNA: TGTGCCAGCAGCCAAGTGACAGGGGCTAATGAAAAACTGTTTTTT; CDR3 protein: CASSQVTGANEKLFF
D gene: .; J gene: TRBJ2-2; V gene: TRBV6-6; clone size: .; CDR3 length: 15; CDR3 DNA: TGTGCCACCAACTTTTTGGGGGGAGGCACCGGGGAGCTGTTTTTT; CDR3 protein: CATNFLGGGTGELFF
D gene: .; J gene: TRBJ2-2; V gene: TRBV5-1; clone size: .; CDR3 length: 15; CDR3 DNA: TGCGCCAGCAGCTTGGGTGGGACTTCTCGCGGGGAGCTGTTTTTT; CDR3 protein: CASSLGGTSRGELFF
D gene: TRBD2; J gene: TRBJ2-3; V gene: TRBV9; clone size: .; CDR3 length: 16; CDR3 DNA: TGTGCCAGCAGCGTGGGAGCTAGCGGTCGCACAGATACGCAGTATTTT; CDR3 protein: CASSVGASGRTDTQYF
D gene: .; J gene: TRBJ2-7; V gene: TRBV2; clone size: .; CDR3 length: 14; CDR3 DNA: TGTGCCAGCATAACAACCGGGAAAACCTACGAGCAGTACTTC; CDR3 protein: CASITTGKTYEQYF
D gene: TRBD2; J gene: TRBJ2-1; V gene: TRBV7-3; clone size: .; CDR3 length: 15; CDR3 DNA: TGTGCCAGCAGCCCCCGGGGGGGCCAGTACAATGAGCAGTTCTTC; CDR3 protein: CASSPRGGQYNEQFF
D gene: .; J gene: TRBJ1-2; V gene: TRBV10-3; clone size: .; CDR3 length: 14; CDR3 DNA: TGTGCCATCAGTGAACGGGGTCTGGACTATGGCTACACCTTC; CDR3 protein: CAISERGLDYGYTF
D gene: TRBD2; J gene: TRBJ2-1; V gene: TRBV9; clone size: .; CDR3 length: 19; CDR3 DNA: TGTGCCAGCAGCGTAGGACTAGCGGGGGGCGGGAGCTCCTACAATGAGCAGTTCTTC; CDR3 protein: CASSVGLAGGGSSYNEQFF
D gene: TRBD1; J gene: TRBJ2-7; V gene: TRBV19; clone size: .; CDR3 length: 14; CDR3 DNA: TGTGCCAGTAGTAGACGAGGGGACAGGGTAGAGCAGTACTTC; CDR3 protein: CASSRRGDRVEQYF
D gene: .; J gene: TRBJ1-2; V gene: TRBV9; clone size: .; CDR3 length: 12; CDR3 DNA: TGTGCCAGCAGCTGGGCGAGCGGGGGCTACACCTTC; CDR3 protein: CASSWASGGYTF
D gene: TRBD1; J gene: TRBJ1-2; V gene: TRBV19; clone size: .; CDR3 length: 15; CDR3 DNA: TGTGCCAGTAGTATAGTAGGGGACAGGACCAATGGCTACACCTTC; CDR3 protein: CASSIVGDRTNGYTF
D gene: .; J gene: TRBJ2-5; V gene: TRBV30; clone size: .; CDR3 length: 11; CDR3 DNA: TGTGCCTGGAGTTCGGGAGAGACCCAGTACTTC; CDR3 protein: CAWSSGETQYF
D gene: .; J gene: TRBJ1-5; V gene: TRBV30; clone size: .; CDR3 length: 13; CDR3 DNA: TGTGCCTGGCACGGACAGAAAAATCAGCCCCAGCATTTT; CDR3 protein: CAWHGQKNQPQHF
D gene: TRBD2; J gene: TRBJ2-1; V gene: TRBV9; clone size: .; CDR3 length: 15; CDR3 DNA: TGTGCCAGCAGCGTAAGAGCGGGGGGGCGCGGTGAGCAGTTCTTC; CDR3 protein: CASSVRAGGRGEQFF
D gene: TRBD1; J gene: TRBJ2-2; V gene: TRBV6-5; clone size: once; CDR3 length: 14; CDR3 DNA: TGTGCCAGCAGCAGGGACAGGGACACCGGGGAGCTGTTTTTT; CDR3 protein: CASSRDRDTGELFF
D gene: TRBD2; J gene: TRBJ2-7; V gene: TRBV18; clone size: .; CDR3 length: 14; CDR3 DNA: TGTGCCAGCTCACCCGTTCGGGGGGTTTTCGAGCAGTACTTC; CDR3 protein: CASSPVRGVFEQYF
D gene: .; J gene: TRBJ1-3; V gene: TRBV20-1; clone size: .; CDR3 length: 15; CDR3 DNA: TGCAGTGCTAGTGGCGGGGCCCTCTCTGGAAACACCATATATTTT; CDR3 protein: CSASGGALSGNTIYF
D gene: .; J gene: TRBJ1-2; V gene: TRBV5-1; clone size: .; CDR3 length: 15; CDR3 DNA: TGCGCCAGCAGCCGGAACAGGGATACTAACTATGGCTACACCTTC; CDR3 protein: CASSRNRDTNYGYTF
D gene: TRBD1; J gene: TRBJ1-4; V gene: TRBV5-6; clone size: .; CDR3 length: 16; CDR3 DNA: TGTGCCAGCAGCCCCGGTCAACAGGGGAGTGGTGAAAAACTGTTTTTT; CDR3 protein: CASSPGQQGSGEKLFF